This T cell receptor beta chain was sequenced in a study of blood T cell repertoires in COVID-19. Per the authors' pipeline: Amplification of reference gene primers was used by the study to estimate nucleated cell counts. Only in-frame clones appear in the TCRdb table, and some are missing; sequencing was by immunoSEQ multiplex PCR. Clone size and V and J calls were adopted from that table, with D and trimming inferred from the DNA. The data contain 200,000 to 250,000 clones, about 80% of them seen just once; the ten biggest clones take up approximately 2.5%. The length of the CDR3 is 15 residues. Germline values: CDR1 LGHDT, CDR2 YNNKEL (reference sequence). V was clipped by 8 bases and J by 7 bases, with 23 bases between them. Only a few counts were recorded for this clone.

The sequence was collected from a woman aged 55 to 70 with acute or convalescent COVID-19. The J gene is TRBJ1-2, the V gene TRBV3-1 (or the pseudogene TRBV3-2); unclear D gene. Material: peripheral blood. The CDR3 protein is CASPRRHHQVSGYTF. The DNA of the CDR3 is TGTGCCAGCCCCCGAAGACACCATCAGGTATCTGGCTACACCTTC.